This TCR beta chain came from a study of neurological immune-mediated disorders. TCRdb re-called the 5' RACE reads with MiXCR, one entry per CDR3 protein. The sample includes 77,000 or so distinct CDR3 sequences, approximately 10% of them seen just once. This clonotype was seen many times. The study drew its healthy controls from blood bank volunteers in Maryland, USA. The sequence was collected from a man aged 50 to 60 in good health. Sequences were obtained from PBMCs.

This chain's CDR3 is CASSLGVGWSDTQYF. In DNA form, the CDR3 reads TGTGCCAGCAGCTTGGGCGTGGGATGGTCAGATACGCAGTATTTT. V and J are TRBV5-5 and TRBJ2-3, with D uncertain. Trimming removed 0 bases from V and 4 bases from J, with 12 bases in between. Germline V gene sequence: CDR1 SGHKS, CDR2 YYEKEE (reference sequence). There are 15 residues in the CDR3.